Listed below are T cell receptor beta chains from one sample, sequenced in a study of T-cell reconstitution after alpha-beta-depleted transplantation in children. TCRdb reanalysed the PCR reads using MiXCR and keeps one entry per CDR3 protein. Among almost 250,000 distinct CDR3 sequences listed, roughly 25% were seen once. Sequences were derived from PBMCs, sampled before TCRalphabeta/CD19-depleted stem cell transplant. All receptors come from a girl aged 2-10 years with Fanconi anemia, due to receive a stem cell transplant. The CDR3 runs from the conserved cysteine through the conserved F or W. The order of the fields is V gene, clone size, D gene, J gene, CDR3 DNA, CDR3 protein. The D gene is left open where the match is weak. Only part of the rows carry a size: once, few, many, or a class if the clone is expanded.

v_gene: TRBV5-1
abundance: many
d_gene: TRBD1
j_gene: TRBJ2-7
CDR3nt: TGCGCCAGCAAATTGACAGGGGGTTGGTACGAGCAGTACTTC
CDR3aa: CASKLTGGWYEQYF

v_gene: TRBV20-1
abundance: many
d_gene: .
j_gene: TRBJ2-2
CDR3nt: TGCAGTGCTAGACGGACCCATCGAGACACCGGGGAGCTGTTTTTT
CDR3aa: CSARRTHRDTGELFF

v_gene: TRBV5-1
abundance: .
d_gene: TRBD2
j_gene: TRBJ2-1
CDR3nt: TGCGCCAGCTCCCTCCTAGCGGTACCCTACAATGAGCAGTTCTTC
CDR3aa: CASSLLAVPYNEQFF

v_gene: TRBV6-1
abundance: once
d_gene: TRBD2
j_gene: TRBJ2-1
CDR3nt: TGTGCCAGCAGTGAAGCGCTATTCCGGCTAGCGGGAGCCAATGAGCAGTTCTTC
CDR3aa: CASSEALFRLAGANEQFF

v_gene: TRBV29-1
abundance: many
d_gene: .
j_gene: TRBJ2-7
CDR3nt: TGCAGCGTTGTAGACGACAGATCCTACGAGCAGTACTTC
CDR3aa: CSVVDDRSYEQYF

v_gene: TRBV7-6
abundance: .
d_gene: .
j_gene: TRBJ2-6
CDR3nt: TGTGCCAGCAGCCCCCCTAGCTTAGAGGCCAACGTCCTGACTTTC
CDR3aa: CASSPPSLEANVLTF

v_gene: TRBV29-1
abundance: few
d_gene: TRBD1
j_gene: TRBJ2-1
CDR3nt: TGCAGCGTCGGGACAGGGGGCATTGAGCAGTTCTTC
CDR3aa: CSVGTGGIEQFF

v_gene: TRBV7-2
abundance: .
d_gene: .
j_gene: TRBJ1-1
CDR3nt: TGTGCCAGCAGAGGGGTGGGTAAAACTGAAGCTTTCTTT
CDR3aa: CASRGVGKTEAFF

v_gene: TRBV24-1
abundance: few
d_gene: .
j_gene: TRBJ2-3
CDR3nt: TGTGCCACCAGTGATTTCACAGAGAGGGAGGCAGATACGCAGTATTTT
CDR3aa: CATSDFTEREADTQYF

v_gene: TRBV7-9
abundance: few
d_gene: .
j_gene: TRBJ2-2
CDR3nt: TGTGCCAGCAGCTTAGTCCCAGGGGTCACCGGGGAGCTGTTTTTT
CDR3aa: CASSLVPGVTGELFF